Presented here are 11 T cell receptor beta chains from one specimen sequenced in a study of shared clonotypes between healthy human individuals. Some clones are missing from TCRdb's copy, which holds only in-frame ones; the method was immunoSEQ multiplex PCR. Seen here are about 2.4 million clones, over 85% observed once, and the top ten hold around 0.37%. The sample was naive CD4+ T cells from PBMCs. Stated subset: CD45RA+ positively selected. All receptors derive from a man between 18 and 35 years old in good health. Some clones in this sample may be carry-over from other donors' samples.

This clone showed up just once. This rearrangement joins TRBV18 to TRBJ1-3; D remains ambiguous. This CDR3 comprises 12 residues. Germline values: CDR1 KGHSH, CDR2 LQKENI. Trimming shortened V by 6 bases and J by 9 bases, and 12 bases separated the two germline ends. The CDR3 region is CASSPPRGTIYF. In DNA form, the CDR3 reads TGTGCCAGCTCCCCCCCCCGGGGCACCATATATTTT.

The chain uses TRBV5-1 and TRBJ1-1; tentatively, D is TRBD1 (5 bases). Trimming left V 5 bases short and J 0 bases short, with 8 bases between. CDR1 and CDR2 from the germline V gene are SGHRS and YFSETQ. This CDR3 has 13 residues. The CDR3: CASRVGVNTEAFF. In nucleotides, the CDR3 is TGCGCCAGCAGAGTGGGGGTGAACACTGAAGCTTTCTTT.

The genes are TRBV28 and TRBJ1-5; a weak D match, TRBD1 (5 bases). CDR1 MDHEN and CDR2 SYDVKM come from the germline V gene. V was clipped by 6 bases and J by 1 base, with 13 bases between them. The CDR3 has 15 amino acids. The DNA for the CDR3 is TGTGCCAGCAGAACCAGGGATCTAAGCAATCAGCCCCAGCATTTT. It yields the protein CASRTRDLSNQPQHF.

The genes are TRBV19 and TRBJ2-3, with 8 bases identical to TRBD1. The germline V gene encodes CDR1 LNHDA and CDR2 SQIVND (reference sequence). There are 17 residues in the CDR3. Unmatched junction bases numbered 14, after V lost 0 bases and J lost 9 bases. CDR3 sequence (DNA): TGTGCCAGTAGTATAGAGACCAACAGGGTCCGGACAGGGACGCAGTATTTT. It yields the protein CASSIETNRVRTGTQYF.

The CDR3 DNA reads TGTGCCAGCTTGGGATACTCAGCGGGTGTTCGAAACAATGAGCAGTTCTTC. As protein: CASLGYSAGVRNNEQFF. The chain carries TRBV28 and TRBJ2-1, with TRBD2 as a possible D gene (6 bases). Trimming removed 8 bases from V and 5 bases from J, with 25 bases in between. Germline loops: CDR1 MDHEN, CDR2 SYDVKM. The CDR3 loop spans 17 amino acids. The full variable domain, completed using reference TRBV28 and TRBJ2-1, is DVKVTQSSRYLVKRTGEKVFLECVQDMDHENMFWYRQDPGLGLRLIYFSYDVKMKEKGDIPEGYSVSREKKERFSLILESASTNQTSMYLCASLGYSAGVRNNEQFFGPGTRLTVL.

V gene TRBV28 combines with J gene TRBJ2-4, with D possibly being TRBD2 (5 bases). Germline loops: CDR1 MDHEN, CDR2 SYDVKM. This CDR3 region has 17 residues. Trimming removed 3 bases from V and 0 bases from J, with 15 bases in between. CDR3 sequence reads: CASSFSRVILAKNIQYF. CDR3 bases: TGTGCCAGCAGTTTCTCGAGGGTGATCCTAGCCAAAAACATTCAGTACTTC. Based on the CDR3 plus reference TRBV28 and TRBJ2-4, the full variable domain is DVKVTQSSRYLVKRTGEKVFLECVQDMDHENMFWYRQDPGLGLRLIYFSYDVKMKEKGDIPEGYSVSREKKERFSLILESASTNQTSMYLCASSFSRVILAKNIQYFGAGTRLSVL.

With regard to this clone: Other nucleotide sequences in the sample specify the same CDR3. V and J are TRBV20-1 and TRBJ2-1, with D possibly matching TRBD1 (6 bases). CDR1 DFQATT and CDR2 SNEGSKA come from the germline V gene (reference sequence). Trimming cost V 6 bases and J 9 bases, with 12 bases left between them. The CDR3 covers 11 residues. The CDR3 sequence: CSARVGGEQFF. The DNA of the CDR3 is TGCAGTGCAAGGGTAGGGGGTGAGCAGTTCTTC.

The CDR3 loop reads CASSYADFQETQYF. The CDR3 region has the DNA TGTGCCAGCAGTTACGCGGACTTCCAAGAGACCCAGTACTTC. The chain employs TRBV6-5 and TRBJ2-5; tentative D call: TRBD2 (5 bases). CDR3 length equals 14 residues. The germline gives CDR1 MNHEY, CDR2 SVGAGI. V was trimmed by 2 bases and J by 1 base, leaving 8 bases between them.

The genes are TRBV27 and TRBJ2-5, with 14 bases matching TRBD2. Germline V gives CDR1 MNHEY, CDR2 SMNVEV (reference sequence). This CDR3 has 18 amino acids. V shed 5 bases, J shed 0 bases, and the junction held 8 bases outside the gene matches. The CDR3 loop is CASSPGTSGSQYQETQYF. Written as DNA, the CDR3 is TGTGCCAGCAGTCCCGGGACTAGCGGGAGCCAATACCAAGAGACCCAGTACTTC.

The CDR3 sequence: CASSLRSGRAGDTQYF. In DNA, the CDR3 is TGTGCCAGCAGCCTTAGGAGCGGGAGGGCCGGAGATACGCAGTATTTT. V gene TRBV9 combines with J gene TRBJ2-3; 10 nucleotides line up with TRBD2. This CDR3 contains 16 residues. After removal of 4 bases from V and 5 bases from J, the junction contained 10 bases not matched to a gene. Germline V lookup: CDR1 SGDLS, CDR2 YYNGEE.

The chain has TRBV5-1 and TRBJ2-7, with 7 positions matching TRBD2. Germline CDR1 and CDR2: SGHRS and YFSETQ. This CDR3 has 16 amino acids. Germline trimming cut 4 bases from V and 3 bases from J; bases unmatched to any gene: 13. Here the CDR3 reads CASSPTSGTPIYEQYF. The DNA for the CDR3 is TGCGCCAGCAGCCCCACCAGCGGGACCCCCATCTACGAGCAGTACTTC. Filled out from reference TRBV5-1 and TRBJ2-7, the complete variable domain reads KAGVTQTPRYLIKTRGQQVTLSCSPISGHRSVSWYQQTPGQGLQFLFEYFSETQRNKGNFPGRFSGRQFSNSRSEMNVSTLELGDSALYLCASSPTSGTPIYEQYFGPGTRLTVT.